These T cell receptor beta chains were read from a single sample in a study of neurological immune-mediated disorders. MiXCR was run by TCRdb on the 5' RACE reads, yielding one entry per CDR3 protein. Of around 23,000 distinct CDR3 sequences in the sample, about an eighth were seen once. What was sequenced was PBMCs. These receptors were taken from a woman aged 35 to 49 with HTLV-1-associated myelopathy (HAM/TSP). Both conserved end residues are part of each CDR3. The D gene is left open where the match is weak. Where a row states a size, it is once, few, many or the class of an expanded clone; other rows omit it.

cdr3_length,clone_size,d_call,j_call,v_call,cdr3_aa,cdr3_nt
15,many,-,TRBJ2-2,TRBV5-1,CASSLSEGRTGELFF,TGCGCCAGCAGCTTGTCAGAGGGCAGGACCGGGGAGCTGTTTTTT
18,many,TRBD2,TRBJ2-2,TRBV6-5,CASGRLAGGFANTGELFF,TGTGCCAGCGGGAGACTAGCGGGGGGGTTCGCGAACACCGGGGAGCTGTTTTTT
13,-,TRBD1,TRBJ1-1,TRBV12-3/TRBV12-4,CASSSPGGAEAFF,TGTGCCAGCAGTTCCCCAGGGGGGGCTGAAGCTTTCTTT
14,many,-,TRBJ2-5,TRBV9,CASSPQAWRETQYF,TGTGCCAGCAGCCCCCAAGCGTGGCGGGAGACCCAGTACTTC
16,medium-sized,-,TRBJ2-2,TRBV20-1,CSASDPQRTNTGELFF,TGCAGTGCTAGTGACCCCCAGCGGACGAACACCGGGGAGCTGTTTTTT
15,many,TRBD1,TRBJ1-2,TRBV5-1,CASSLDRSTFYGYTF,TGCGCCAGCAGCCTGGACAGGTCGACTTTCTATGGCTACACCTTC
16,many,-,TRBJ1-6,TRBV4-1,CASSQARQGSLAPLHF,TGCGCCAGCAGCCAAGCGAGGCAGGGGTCATTGGCACCCCTCCACTTT
15,many,-,TRBJ2-3,TRBV11-3,CASSPRRGGTDTQYF,TGTGCCAGCAGTCCCAGGCGGGGCGGCACAGATACGCAGTATTTT
17,many,TRBD1,TRBJ2-5,TRBV5-1,CASRGQGTASLQETQYF,TGCGCCAGCAGGGGACAGGGGACCGCTTCCCTCCAAGAGACCCAGTACTTC
16,few,-,TRBJ2-2,TRBV24-1,CATSDAVEGVTGELFF,TGTGCCACCAGTGACGCCGTAGAGGGGGTGACCGGGGAGCTGTTTTTT
15,many,-,TRBJ1-6,TRBV20-1,CSASQGGFYNSPLHF,TGCAGTGCTTCCCAAGGGGGTTTTTATAATTCACCCCTCCACTTT
15,many,-,TRBJ2-2,TRBV6-5,CASSYERVNTGELFF,TGTGCCAGCAGTTACGAGCGGGTGAACACCGGGGAGCTGTTTTTT
14,many,TRBD1,TRBJ1-4,TRBV5-1,CASSSGGLGEKLFF,TGCGCCAGCAGCTCAGGGGGGCTTGGTGAAAAACTGTTTTTT
16,many,-,TRBJ1-4,TRBV7-9,CASSLFGGATNEKLFF,TGTGCCAGCAGCTTATTCGGGGGCGCAACTAATGAAAAACTGTTTTTT
13,many,TRBD1,TRBJ1-2,TRBV12-3/TRBV12-4,CASRGTGSYGYTF,TGTGCCAGCAGGGGGACAGGGAGTTATGGCTACACCTTC
13,-,TRBD1,TRBJ2-5,TRBV7-6,CASSVRGLETQNF,TGTGCCAGCAGCGTCAGGGGGCTGGAGACCCAGAACTTT
11,many,-,TRBJ2-1,TRBV20-1,CKGGLYNEQFF,TGCAAAGGAGGGTTGTACAATGAGCAGTTCTTC
11,many,-,TRBJ1-1,TRBV10-3,CAARGQTEAFF,TGTGCCGCGCGGGGGCAGACTGAAGCTTTCTTT
14,many,TRBD2,TRBJ2-5,TRBV5-1,CASSPGLAGKTQYF,TGCGCCAGCAGCCCTGGACTAGCGGGGAAGACCCAGTACTTC
15,many,-,TRBJ1-6,TRBV6-5,CASSYSPGKGSPLHF,TGTGCCAGCAGTTACTCGCCCGGGAAGGGTTCACCCCTCCACTTT
12,many,TRBD1,TRBJ1-5,TRBV29-1,CSVGDRQQPQHF,TGCAGCGTTGGGGACAGGCAGCAGCCCCAGCATTTT
14,-,-,TRBJ1-5,TRBV20-1,CSAIHYRNNQPQHF,TGCAGTGCTATCCACTATAGGAACAATCAGCCCCAGCATTTT
13,many,TRBD1,TRBJ2-3,TRBV5-1,CASREQTGVRQYF,TGCGCCAGCAGAGAACAGACAGGGGTGAGGCAGTATTTT
13,many,-,TRBJ2-3,TRBV20-1,CSAEAVSTDTQYF,TGCAGTGCGGAAGCGGTGAGCACAGATACGCAGTATTTT
14,-,TRBD1,TRBJ2-7,TRBV3-1,CASSRDRVTYEQYF,TGTGCCAGCAGCCGAGACAGGGTGACCTACGAGCAGTACTTC
14,-,-,TRBJ2-2,TRBV12-3/TRBV12-4,CASSVGDGTGELFF,TGTGCCAGCAGCGTAGGGGACGGGACCGGGGAGCTGTTTTTT
15,many,-,TRBJ1-5,TRBV27,CASSLTVPRDQPQHF,TGTGCCAGCAGTTTGACAGTACCTAGGGATCAGCCCCAGCATTTT
13,-,-,TRBJ1-2,TRBV7-3,CASSLGGGSGYTF,TGTGCCAGCAGCTTGGGCGGTGGGTCCGGCTACACCTTC
17,many,TRBD1,TRBJ1-4,TRBV5-8,CASRRLGMTGANEKLFF,TGTGCCAGCAGACGATTGGGGATGACAGGGGCTAATGAAAAACTGTTTTTT
14,many,-,TRBJ2-2,TRBV11-2,CASSLAMGTRELFF,TGTGCCAGCAGCTTAGCAATGGGGACCCGGGAGCTGTTTTTT
16,few,TRBD1,TRBJ2-1,TRBV18,CASSPPSRDRGSEQFF,TGTGCCAGCTCACCACCTTCCCGGGACAGGGGTAGTGAGCAGTTCTTC
13,many,-,TRBJ2-2,TRBV20-1,CGGQNANTGELFF,TGCGGAGGACAGAACGCGAACACCGGGGAGCTGTTTTTT
13,many,TRBD1,TRBJ1-1,TRBV12-3/TRBV12-4,CASSARDSKEAFF,TGTGCCAGCAGTGCACGGGACAGCAAGGAAGCTTTCTTT
16,many,TRBD2,TRBJ2-1,TRBV20-1,CSARDYLAGEYNEQFF,TGCAGTGCTAGAGATTATCTAGCGGGGGAATACAATGAGCAGTTCTTC
14,many,-,TRBJ1-4,TRBV5-1,CASSRYSLGEKLFF,TGCGCCAGCAGCCGTTATTCTTTGGGGGAAAAACTGTTTTTT
14,many,-,TRBJ1-1,TRBV5-6,CANSLREGPTSAFF,TGTGCCAACAGCTTGCGGGAAGGCCCGACTTCAGCTTTCTTT
15,many,-,TRBJ2-5,TRBV7-2,CASSLVALEAETQYF,TGTGCCAGCAGCTTAGTAGCGCTAGAAGCCGAGACCCAGTACTTC
14,many,TRBD2,TRBJ2-3,TRBV20-1,CSATVSGSVDTQYF,TGCAGTGCTACGGTTAGCGGGTCCGTAGATACGCAGTATTTT
11,many,-,TRBJ1-4,TRBV6-5,CASSAGEKLFF,TGTGCCAGCAGTGCCGGGGAAAAACTGTTTTTT
14,many,-,TRBJ1-4,TRBV5-1,CASSSGQNNEKLFF,TGCGCCAGCAGCTCAGGACAGAATAATGAAAAACTGTTTTTT
15,many,TRBD2,TRBJ2-2,TRBV27,CATCLKPSGTGELFF,TGTGCCACCTGCCTCAAGCCTAGCGGCACCGGGGAGCTGTTTTTT
15,many,-,TRBJ2-3,TRBV5-1,CASSLEPGLADTQYF,TGCGCCAGCAGCTTGGAGCCCGGGCTGGCAGATACGCAGTATTTT